Listed below are T cell receptor beta chains from one sample, sequenced in a study of blood T cell repertoires in COVID-19. Using immunoSEQ multiplex PCR, the repertoire was profiled, and TCRdb retains in-frame clones only, with some absent. This repertoire shows 15,000 or so clones, approximately 92% found once; its top ten account for 7.6%. The sample consisted of peripheral blood. Receptors originate from a human donor with active COVID-19. The donor label of this sample is uncertain. Each CDR3 is given with its conserved first and last residue. The D gene is left open where the match is weak. Part of the rows lack a size; the others show once, few, many or a class for expanded clones.

j_call clone_size d_call v_call cdr3_aa cdr3_nt
TRBJ1-4 once . TRBV9 CASSPGSTNEKLFF TGTGCCAGCAGCCCAGGGTCAACTAATGAAAAACTGTTTTTT
TRBJ2-3 . . TRBV10-1 CASSGQGISSTDTQYF TGCGCCAGCAGTGGGCAGGGAATTTCTAGCACAGATACGCAGTATTTT
TRBJ2-5 . TRBD1 TRBV4-1 CASSQDLDRGWGTGETQYF TGCGCCAGCAGCCAAGATCTGGACAGGGGCTGGGGGACCGGGGAGACCCAGTACTTC
TRBJ1-4 . TRBD1 TRBV28 CASTTGTGGVKLFF TGTGCCAGCACCACCGGGACAGGGGGAGTAAAACTGTTTTTT
TRBJ1-6 . TRBD1 TRBV6-6 CASSYPGTDNSPLHF TGTGCCAGCAGTTACCCCGGGACAGATAATTCACCCCTCCACTTT
TRBJ1-5 . TRBD1 TRBV7-2 CASSQGTGGRQPQHF TGTGCCAGCAGCCAAGGCACAGGGGGCAGACAGCCCCAGCATTTT
TRBJ2-1 . TRBD2 TRBV19 CASTPLGSGSYNEQFF TGTGCCAGTACCCCCCTCGGGAGCGGGAGTTACAATGAGCAGTTCTTC
TRBJ1-2 . TRBD1 TRBV19 CASGRQGATNGYTF TGTGCCTCAGGCAGACAGGGGGCTACGAATGGCTACACCTTC
TRBJ2-5 . . TRBV30 CACWGGGETQYF TGTGCCTGCTGGGGGGGCGGGGAGACCCAGTACTTC
TRBJ2-4 . TRBD1 TRBV2 CASIDRVKNIQYF TGTGCCAGCATTGACAGGGTTAAAAACATTCAGTACTTC
TRBJ1-5 . . TRBV10-2 CASNRDRGQPQHF TGCGCCAGCAACAGGGATAGGGGGCAGCCCCAGCATTTT
TRBJ1-6 . TRBD1 TRBV5-1 CASSSGTGGNSPLHF TGCGCCAGCAGCTCAGGGACAGGGGGTAATTCACCCCTCCACTTT
TRBJ2-2 once TRBD2 TRBV6-5 CASRGLAGVAGELFF TGTGCCAGCCGGGGACTAGCGGGAGTTGCCGGGGAGCTGTTTTTT
TRBJ1-1 . . TRBV12-3/TRBV12-4 CASSLSAEAFF TGTGCCAGCAGCCTTTCGGCTGAAGCTTTCTTT
TRBJ2-1 . . TRBV11-3 CASSFSGTNPLNEQFF TGTGCCAGCAGCTTTTCCGGGACAAATCCCCTCAATGAGCAGTTCTTC
TRBJ1-2 . TRBD1 TRBV4-3 CASSRALGQGYGYTF TGCGCCAGCAGCCGAGCATTGGGACAGGGCTATGGCTACACCTTC
TRBJ2-7 . TRBD1 TRBV15 CATSRGQDYEQYF TGTGCCACCAGCAGGGGACAGGACTACGAGCAGTACTTC
TRBJ2-3 . . TRBV18 CASSPPGDTQYF TGTGCCAGCTCACCACCCGGAGATACGCAGTATTTT
TRBJ2-1 . . TRBV3-1/TRBV3-2 CASSLPGTRNEQFF TGTGCCAGCAGCCTCCCAGGGACAAGAAATGAGCAGTTCTTC
TRBJ1-2 once . TRBV29-1 CSVEEGGTLVGYTF TGCAGCGTTGAAGAAGGAGGGACCTTGGTTGGCTACACCTTC
TRBJ2-1 . TRBD1 TRBV29-1 CSVTRRGQMGEQFF TGCAGCGTTACACGCAGGGGGCAAATGGGTGAGCAGTTCTTC
TRBJ1-2 . TRBD1 TRBV11-2 CASSLVGQGARGYTF TGTGCCAGCAGCTTAGTGGGACAGGGGGCGCGAGGCTACACCTTC
TRBJ1-2 . TRBD1 TRBV19 CASRGQGSGGYTF TGTGCCAGTAGGGGACAGGGTAGCGGTGGCTACACCTTC
TRBJ2-5 . TRBD1 TRBV7-9 CASSLGTGYQETQYF TGTGCCAGCAGCCTAGGGACAGGGTACCAAGAGACCCAGTACTTC
TRBJ2-7 . . TRBV7-8 CASSDRRTGMGYEQYF TGTGCCAGCAGCGACCGACGCACAGGGATGGGCTACGAGCAGTACTTC
TRBJ2-5 . . TRBV18 CASSPPSSPETQYF TGTGCCAGCTCACCACCGTCGAGTCCAGAGACCCAGTACTTC
TRBJ1-3 once . TRBV19 CASATDGGTIYF TGTGCCAGTGCTACGGACGGGGGCACCATATATTTT
TRBJ1-4 . . TRBV6-5 CASSSPSTNEKLFF TGTGCCAGCAGTAGCCCCTCAACTAATGAAAAACTGTTTTTT